This entry lists 25 T cell receptor beta chains sequenced from one sample in a study of shared clonotypes between healthy human individuals (dated by TCRdb to 2019 to 2021). The library relied on the immunoSEQ multiplex PCR assay. The clones in this table, taken by TCRdb from immuneACCESS, are in-frame only. Not every clone is retained; where verified, under half of the shortfall comes from an unresolved V gene, and the cause of the rest is unknown. This sample is represented by around 1,000,000 clones; around 77% of them were singletons. Of the sample, about 0.89% is held by the ten largest clones. Sequenced: memory CD4+ T cells from PBMCs. The sample's cell subset or site label is to be understood as: CD45RA-negative fraction. All receptors come from a man in his late teens or twenties in good health. Some clones in this sample may be carry-over from other donors' samples.

This clone showed up many times. The chain joins TRBV11-2 to TRBJ2-1; D gene uncertain. The CDR3 runs to 15 residues. V lost 0 bases and J lost 5, with 11 bases in between. Germline V gives CDR1 SGHAT, CDR2 FQNNGV. CDR3 DNA: TGTGCCAGCAGCTTAGATGGAGCGTGGCACAATGAGCAGTTCTTC. Translated: CASSLDGAWHNEQFF.

V is TRBV28 and J is TRBJ2-7, with D possibly matching TRBD1 (5 bases). This CDR3 contains 14 residues. Per germline, CDR1 MDHEN and CDR2 SYDVKM. V shed 6 bases and J shed 2 bases, with 14 bases lying between them. The CDR3 sequence: CASSRRGGAYEQYF. CDR3 bases: TGTGCCAGCAGCCGAAGGGGCGGAGCCTACGAGCAGTACTTC.

The chain combines TRBV19 with TRBJ2-3; D is perhaps TRBD1 (6 bases). Trimming took 11 bases from V and 2 from J, leaving 14 bases between them. Germline CDR1 and CDR2: LNHDA and SQIVND (reference sequence). There are 13 residues in the CDR3. CDR3 bases: TGTGCCTCTCCGGGACAACACACAGATACGCAGTATTTT. It codes for CASPGQHTDTQYF. Looking up the rest from reference TRBV19 and TRBJ2-3 gives the full variable domain: DGGITQSPKYLFRKEGQNVTLSCEQNLNHDAMYWYRQDPGQGLRLIYYSQIVNDFQKGDIAEGYSVSREKKESFPLTVTSAQKNPTAFYLCASPGQHTDTQYFGPGTRLTVL.

The rearrangement links TRBV29-1 to TRBJ1-1, with D possibly TRBD1 on 6 matching bases. Germline loops: CDR1 SQVTM, CDR2 ANQGSEA. Trimming shortened V by 4 bases and J by 3 bases, and 21 bases separated the two germline ends. The CDR3 runs to 16 residues. The CDR3 DNA sequence: TGCAGCGTTGCTGGGATCCAGGGGCGGATGGACACTGAAGCTTTCTTT. Its protein is CSVAGIQGRMDTEAFF.

This clone was observed a few times. This sequence joins TRBV2 and TRBJ2-7, with 7 bases aligning to TRBD1. After removal of 4 bases from V and 3 bases from J, the junction contained 9 bases not matched to a gene. Germline values: CDR1 SNHLY, CDR2 FYNNEI. The CDR3 totals 15 residues. The CDR3 bases are TGTGCCAGCAGTGGAGCCCGGACAGGACTCTACGAGCAGTACTTC. Translating it yields CASSGARTGLYEQYF.

The rearrangement links TRBV5-8 to TRBJ2-1; D is possibly TRBD1 or TRBD2 (5 bases each). Germline assignment: CDR1 SGHTS and CDR2 YDEGEE. This CDR3 has 13 residues. The V and J ends lost 2 bases and 9 bases respectively, with 12 bases between them. CDR3 loop: CASSFYGAGEQFF. As DNA, the CDR3 is TGTGCCAGCAGCTTCTACGGGGCAGGTGAGCAGTTCTTC.

The CDR3 nucleotides are TGTGCCAGCAGCTACCAAGGGACCGCGTACAATGAGCAGTTCTTC. It translates to CASSYQGTAYNEQFF. The chain is built from TRBV11-3 and TRBJ2-1; D could derive from TRBD1 or TRBD2 (5 bases each). V lost 4 bases, J lost 4 bases, and 14 bases lay in between. Germline values: CDR1 SGHNT, CDR2 YENEEA. CDR3 length equals 15 residues.

The count of this clone is one. The V gene is TRBV9, the J gene TRBJ2-1; TRBD1 aligns across 10 bases. The CDR3 loop spans 15 amino acids. V gave up 2 bases and J gave up 6 bases; unmatched junction bases: 5. Germline assignment: CDR1 SGDLS and CDR2 YYNGEE. The CDR3 DNA reads as TGTGCCAGCAGCGTCACCGGGACAGGGGTCAATGAGCAGTTCTTC. Translated: CASSVTGTGVNEQFF.

The V call is TRBV11-2, the J call TRBJ1-1; D call uncertain. The CDR3 is 14 amino acids. CDR1 and CDR2 from the germline V gene are SGHAT and FQNNGV. The germline V and J ends were trimmed by 2 bases and 1 base, with 8 bases remaining between them. CDR3 in amino acids: CASSLNTRNTEAFF. The CDR3 nucleotides read TGTGCCAGCAGCTTAAATACAAGGAACACTGAAGCTTTCTTT. Full variable domain (rest looked up from reference TRBV11-2 and TRBJ1-1): EAGVAQSPRYKIIEKRQSVAFWCNPISGHATLYWYQQILGQGPKLLIQFQNNGVVDDSQLPKDRFSAERLKGVDSTLKIQPAKLEDSAVYLCASSLNTRNTEAFFGQGTRLTVV.

V usage is TRBV29-1 and J usage is TRBJ2-5, with 12 bases that match TRBD1. Germline trimming cut 5 bases from V and 5 bases from J; bases unmatched to any gene: 12. CDR1 and CDR2 (germline): SQVTM, ANQGSEA. The CDR3 has 16 residues. CDR3 coding DNA: TGCAGCGTTTGGATTGGGGACAGGGGGCGCCGGGAGACCCAGTACTTC. Translating it yields CSVWIGDRGRRETQYF.

The chain has TRBV25-1 and TRBJ1-5, with D perhaps matching TRBD1 (5 bases). The V end lost 2 bases, the J end lost 12 bases, and 11 bases lay between the germline ends. CDR1 MGHDK and CDR2 SYGVNS come from the germline V gene. The CDR3 is 12 residues long. CDR3 amino acids: CASSETRGSQHF. The CDR3 region has the DNA TGTGCCAGCAGTGAAACCCGGGGGAGCCAGCATTTT.

The chain carries TRBV7-9 and TRBJ2-7; 7 bases fit TRBD2. CDR3 length: 12 residues. Germline CDR1 SEHNR, CDR2 FQNEAQ (reference sequence). With V trimmed by 5 bases and J by 7 bases, 5 bases remained unmatched. CDR3: CASSPSGWEQYF. Here the CDR3 DNA reads TGTGCCAGCAGCCCTAGCGGTTGGGAGCAGTACTTC.

This chain joins TRBV19 and TRBJ2-2; D unclear. Trimming took off 11 bases at V and 0 bases at J, with 13 bases between the two ends. The CDR3 runs 14 residues. Germline V gives CDR1 LNHDA, CDR2 SQIVND (reference sequence). The CDR3 sequence: CAQLVGTNTGELFF. As DNA, the CDR3 is TGTGCCCAGTTGGTCGGTACGAACACCGGGGAGCTGTTTTTT. Based on the CDR3 plus reference TRBV19 and TRBJ2-2, the full variable domain is DGGITQSPKYLFRKEGQNVTLSCEQNLNHDAMYWYRQDPGQGLRLIYYSQIVNDFQKGDIAEGYSVSREKKESFPLTVTSAQKNPTAFYLCAQLVGTNTGELFFGEGSRLTVL.

This CDR3 is CASSPLGITEAFF. For the CDR3, the DNA is TGTGCCAGCAGCCCTCTGGGGATCACTGAAGCTTTCTTT. V usage is TRBV2 and J usage is TRBJ1-1; D not resolved. The CDR3 consists of 13 residues. The ends were cut back, 6 bases at V and 4 bases at J, with 12 bases in the middle. CDR1 and CDR2 from the germline V gene are SNHLY and FYNNEI.

This chain joins TRBV30 and TRBJ1-6; 7 bases line up with TRBD1. Per the germline V gene, CDR1 is GTSNPN and CDR2 is SVGIG (reference sequence). V lost 3 bases to trimming and J lost 0 bases; unmatched junction nucleotides: 2. The CDR3 runs to 15 residues. The CDR3 sequence is CAWSRGGSYNSPLHF. CDR3 DNA: TGTGCCTGGAGCAGGGGGGGCTCCTATAATTCACCCCTCCACTTT.

Only a few counts were recorded for this clone. The chain has TRBV7-2 and TRBJ2-5, with D tentatively TRBD1 (6 bases). Trimming pared 4 bases from V and 2 bases from J, leaving 11 bases between. Germline lookup yields CDR1 SGHTA and CDR2 FQGNSA. The CDR3 is made up of 14 amino acids. CDR3 amino acids: CASSSTGPQETQYF. For the CDR3, the DNA is TGTGCCAGCAGCTCGACAGGACCTCAAGAGACCCAGTACTTC.

The chain uses TRBV10-1 and TRBJ2-7; 7 bases line up with TRBD2. The germline V gene has CDR1 WNHNN and CDR2 SYGVQD (reference sequence). The CDR3 contains 14 residues. Trimming removed 5 bases from V and 0 bases from J; junction bases left unmatched: 4. This chain's CDR3 is CASSPAGNSYEQYF. The CDR3 DNA reads TGCGCCAGCAGTCCAGCGGGAAACTCCTACGAGCAGTACTTC.

The genes are TRBV30 and TRBJ2-5, with D perhaps being TRBD1 or TRBD2 (6 bases each). Trimming took 0 bases from V and 7 from J, leaving 15 bases between them. The CDR3 runs 14 residues. Germline V gene data show CDR1 as GTSNPN and CDR2 as SVGIG (reference sequence). CDR3 sequence: CAWSVRGRGGTQYF. CDR3 DNA sequence: TGTGCCTGGAGTGTACGGGGCAGGGGAGGGACCCAGTACTTC.

This clone occurred once. The chain uses TRBV30 and TRBJ2-7; possibly TRBD2 for D (7 bases). The V end was cut by 3 bases, the J end by 3 bases, with 18 bases between. The CDR3 totals 15 residues. CDR1 and CDR2 (germline): GTSNPN, SVGIG (reference sequence). The CDR3 sequence is CAWRPKTGLGYEQYF. The CDR3 DNA follows: TGTGCCTGGAGGCCGAAGACAGGACTAGGCTACGAGCAGTACTTC.

The rearrangement joins TRBV6-6 to TRBJ2-2; TRBD2 matches at 7 bases. Trimming cost V 4 bases and J 1 base; bases outside gene matches: 6. Germline V gene data show CDR1 as MNHNY and CDR2 as SVGAGI (reference sequence). This CDR3 contains 16 residues. The CDR3 nucleotides are TGTGCCAGCAGTTTGACCAGCGGGGAGAACACCGGGGAGCTGTTTTTT. This encodes CASSLTSGENTGELFF.

The rearrangement joins TRBV6-5 to TRBJ2-7; D is unresolved. CDR1 MNHEY and CDR2 SVGAGI come from the germline V gene. This CDR3 comprises 11 residues. V was trimmed by 7 bases and J by 5 bases, leaving 9 bases between them. The DNA for the CDR3 is TGTGCCAGCACCCACTTGGACGAGCAGTACTTC. This codes for CASTHLDEQYF.

This sequence joins TRBV2 and TRBJ1-1, with D uncertain. This CDR3 is built from 15 residues. The germline V and J ends were trimmed by 6 bases and 3 bases, with 17 bases remaining between them. The germline V gene has CDR1 SNHLY and CDR2 FYNNEI. This CDR3 is CASSVPAGGYTEAFF. The CDR3 DNA follows: TGTGCCAGCAGCGTACCGGCGGGAGGGTACACTGAAGCTTTCTTT.

The chain employs TRBV20-1 and TRBJ2-1; no reliable D call. The germline V gene encodes CDR1 DFQATT and CDR2 SNEGSKA (reference sequence). This CDR3 region has 11 residues. V lost 6 bases and J 10 bases, leaving 13 bases between the germline ends. The CDR3 is CSAPTQQEQFF. The CDR3 DNA reads as TGCAGTGCCCCGACGCAGCAGGAGCAGTTCTTC.

The chain joins TRBV2 to TRBJ1-2; tentatively, D is TRBD1 (6 bases). Looked up from germline, CDR1 is SNHLY and CDR2 is FYNNEI. The CDR3 consists of 15 residues. Trimming removed 6 bases from V and 0 bases from J, with 14 bases in between. CDR3 region: CASRADRTSNYGYTF. The CDR3 DNA reads as TGTGCCAGCAGGGCCGACAGGACATCTAACTATGGCTACACCTTC.

This chain connects TRBV5-1 to TRBJ2-7; TRBD1 is a possible D gene (5 bases). The CDR3 sequence is 12 residues long. CDR1 and CDR2 from the germline V gene are SGHRS and YFSETQ. Trimming left V 4 bases short and J 5 bases short, with 10 bases between. The DNA of the CDR3 is TGCGCCAGCAGCCAGGGTTTCCACGAGCAGTACTTC. This encodes CASSQGFHEQYF.